This T cell receptor beta chain was identified during a study of human T cells and chemical hapten exposure. Total RNA extraction was carried out from unfractionated whole blood. The trim removed 1 base at V and 1 base at J, leaving 2 bases unmatched. Germline V gene lookup returns CDR1 ENHRY and CDR2 SYGVKD. The CDR3 extends over 16 amino acids. The table lists this clonotype with a few counts. TCRdb re-called the 5' RACE reads through MiXCR, storing one row per CDR3 protein. The table lists 81,000 or so distinct CDR3 sequences, approximately 8% of them singletons. The clonotype was recovered from a male donor in good health. The chain links TRBV10-3 to TRBJ1-1, with 11 bases lining up with TRBD1. The CDR3 DNA reads TGTGCCATCAGTGAGTGGACAGGGGGCGAGAACACTGAAGCTTTCTTT. Translating gives CAISEWTGGENTEAFF.